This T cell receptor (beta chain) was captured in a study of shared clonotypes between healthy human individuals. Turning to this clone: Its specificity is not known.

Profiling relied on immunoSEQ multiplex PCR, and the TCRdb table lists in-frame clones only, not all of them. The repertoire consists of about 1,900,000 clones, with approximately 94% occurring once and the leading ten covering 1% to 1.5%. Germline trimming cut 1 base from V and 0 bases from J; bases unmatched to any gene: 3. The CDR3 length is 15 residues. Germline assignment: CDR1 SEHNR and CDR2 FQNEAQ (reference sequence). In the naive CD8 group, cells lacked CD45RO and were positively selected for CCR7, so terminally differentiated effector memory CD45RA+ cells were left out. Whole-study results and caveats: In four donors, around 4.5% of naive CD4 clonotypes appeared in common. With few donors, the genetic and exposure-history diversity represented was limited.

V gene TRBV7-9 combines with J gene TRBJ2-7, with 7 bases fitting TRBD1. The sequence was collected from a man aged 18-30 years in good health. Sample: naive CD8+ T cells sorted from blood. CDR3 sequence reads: CASSLGRDSSYEQYF. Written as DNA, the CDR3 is TGTGCCAGCAGCTTAGGTCGGGACAGCTCCTACGAGCAGTACTTC.